The source of this T cell receptor (beta chain) is a study of OX40 agonist ivuxolimab in advanced cancers. Study-level findings and limits: The antigens recognized by the expanded peripheral T cells, that is their antigen specificity, were not determined. Clonal expansion from baseline to week 6 occurred in both CD4+ and CD8+ T cells.

Patients were excluded for autoimmune disease history or systemic immunosuppression. The CDR3 covers 14 residues. Between the trimmed V and J ends, which lost 5 bases and 3 bases, there was a span of 14 bases. Germline CDR1 is KGHSH and CDR2 is LQKENI. A note on this clone: What it binds is unknown.

The repertoire was sequenced with immunoSEQ multiplex PCR; TCRdb's copy has only in-frame clones and lacks some. The sample lists some 70,000 clones, 70% to 90% occurring once. The starting material was CD4+ or CD8+ T cells sorted from blood, obtained in a trial of the OX40 agonist ivuxolimab. This TCR was sampled from an adult with an advanced solid tumor such as melanoma, head and neck, liver or kidney cancer. V gene TRBV18 combines with J gene TRBJ2-7, with D tentatively TRBD1 (6 bases). CDR3 bases: TGTGCCAGCTCATGGCAGGGGACCGGCTACGAGCAGTACTTC. Translated, it gives CASSWQGTGYEQYF.